This record concerns one T cell receptor (beta chain) sequence. Its antigen is currently unknown. This specimen belongs to a study of T cell repertoires in cytomegalovirus infection. The V gene lost 0 bases and the J gene lost 4 bases, with 10 bases spanning the gap. The CDR3 is made up of 14 amino acids. Germline CDR1 reads SGHDT; CDR2 reads YYEEEE. Using its own MiXCR run on the reads, TCRdb lists one record per CDR3 protein. The sample has approximately 600,000 distinct CDR3 sequences; just under 40% are singletons. Regarding the study as a whole: CMV-specific TCR beta clonotypes restricted by HLA-C dominated the ex vivo response. Accumulated public TCR beta family frequency recognized individuals carrying CMV together with the relevant HLA.

The chain is built from TRBV5-6 and TRBJ1-2; D gene ambiguous. Sequenced material: cultured PBMCs, taken from culture after CMV antigen stimulation. The sequence derives from a human donor in good health (CMV status not recorded). Some clones in this sample may be carry-over from other donors' samples. In nucleotides, the CDR3 is TGTGCCAGCAGCTTGGAAGGAATCCCCTATGGCTACACCTTC. It encodes CASSLEGIPYGYTF.